Listed below are T cell receptor beta chains from one sample, sequenced in a study of cytomegalovirus exposure and HLA in healthy donors. TCRdb's copy holds only in-frame clones and misses some; the assay was immunoSEQ multiplex PCR. This sample has about 160,000 clones, with roughly 75% found just once. Specimen: PBMCs. The receptor set was obtained from a male donor in good health and CMV-seronegative. Each CDR3 is given with its conserved first and last residue. D genes are given only for firm matches. Clone size is given for some rows only: seen once, a few or many times, or a class if the clone is expanded.

v_call: TRBV11-2
clone_size: .
d_call: .
j_call: TRBJ2-7
cdr3_nt: TGTGCCGGCAGCCCGCTACAGGGTCCCGAGCAGTACTTC
cdr3_aa: CAGSPLQGPEQYF

v_call: TRBV7-2
clone_size: once
d_call: TRBD2
j_call: TRBJ2-1
cdr3_nt: TGTGCCAGCAGCTTTCGCAGCGGGAGTGGATCCTACAATGAGCAGTTCTTC
cdr3_aa: CASSFRSGSGSYNEQFF

v_call: TRBV7-2
clone_size: .
d_call: .
j_call: TRBJ2-5
cdr3_nt: TGTGCCAGCAGCTTAGCAGGGGGGGGTCAAGAGACCCAGTACTTC
cdr3_aa: CASSLAGGGQETQYF

v_call: TRBV19
clone_size: once
d_call: TRBD1
j_call: TRBJ1-2
cdr3_nt: TGTGCCAGTACTTTAGACAGGGGATATGGCTACACCTTC
cdr3_aa: CASTLDRGYGYTF

v_call: TRBV13
clone_size: .
d_call: .
j_call: TRBJ2-3
cdr3_nt: TGTGCCAGCAGCTTACTGACAGATACGCAGTATTTT
cdr3_aa: CASSLLTDTQYF

v_call: TRBV9
clone_size: .
d_call: .
j_call: TRBJ1-1
cdr3_nt: TGTGCCAGCAGCTCGGACAGCAACACTGAAGCTTTCTTT
cdr3_aa: CASSSDSNTEAFF

v_call: TRBV6-1
clone_size: .
d_call: .
j_call: TRBJ2-3
cdr3_nt: TGTGCCAGCAGTGAGTACAGGACCAATACGCAGTATTTT
cdr3_aa: CASSEYRTNTQYF

v_call: TRBV28
clone_size: few
d_call: TRBD2
j_call: TRBJ2-7
cdr3_nt: TGTGCCAGCAGTTTAGTAGCGGGAAATCTATACGAGCAGTACTTC
cdr3_aa: CASSLVAGNLYEQYF

v_call: TRBV7-3
clone_size: .
d_call: TRBD1
j_call: TRBJ1-6
cdr3_nt: TGTGCCAGCAGCCCAGACAGGGTAAATTCACCCCTCCACTTT
cdr3_aa: CASSPDRVNSPLHF

v_call: TRBV25-1
clone_size: .
d_call: .
j_call: TRBJ2-1
cdr3_nt: TGTGCCAGCAGTGAGCCAGGGACAATGTCAAATGAGCAGTTCTTC
cdr3_aa: CASSEPGTMSNEQFF

v_call: TRBV19
clone_size: .
d_call: .
j_call: TRBJ2-1
cdr3_nt: TGTGCCAGTAGTGAGGGACACTCCTACAATGAGCAGTTCTTC
cdr3_aa: CASSEGHSYNEQFF

v_call: TRBV5-4
clone_size: few
d_call: TRBD1
j_call: TRBJ1-2
cdr3_nt: TGTGCCAGCAGCTGGAACAGGGGAGTTGGGGGCTACACCTTC
cdr3_aa: CASSWNRGVGGYTF

v_call: TRBV5-4
clone_size: .
d_call: TRBD2
j_call: TRBJ2-3
cdr3_nt: TGTGCCAGCAGCTTGGCGACTAGCGGGTCAGATACGCAGTATTTT
cdr3_aa: CASSLATSGSDTQYF

v_call: TRBV5-1
clone_size: few
d_call: TRBD2
j_call: TRBJ2-5
cdr3_nt: TGCGCCAGCAGCTTTAGCGGGTCGTACCAAGAGACCCAGTACTTC
cdr3_aa: CASSFSGSYQETQYF

v_call: TRBV27
clone_size: .
d_call: .
j_call: TRBJ1-5
cdr3_nt: TGTGCCAGCAGTTTACAGTATAGCAATCAGCCCCAGCATTTT
cdr3_aa: CASSLQYSNQPQHF

v_call: TRBV19
clone_size: once
d_call: TRBD1
j_call: TRBJ2-7
cdr3_nt: TGTGCCAGTAGTATAGGGACAGGCACCTTTTACGAGCAGTACTTC
cdr3_aa: CASSIGTGTFYEQYF

v_call: TRBV28
clone_size: .
d_call: .
j_call: TRBJ1-2
cdr3_nt: TGTGCCAGCAGCCAGGGGAACTATGGCTACACCTTC
cdr3_aa: CASSQGNYGYTF

v_call: TRBV18
clone_size: .
d_call: TRBD1
j_call: TRBJ1-2
cdr3_nt: TGTGCCAGCTCACTACAGGGGGCCTCACGGGATGGCTACACCTTC
cdr3_aa: CASSLQGASRDGYTF

v_call: TRBV2
clone_size: .
d_call: .
j_call: TRBJ1-5
cdr3_nt: TGTGCCAGCAGTGAAGGGCAGGGGTTAAGTCAGCCCCAGCATTTT
cdr3_aa: CASSEGQGLSQPQHF

v_call: TRBV19
clone_size: few
d_call: .
j_call: TRBJ1-2
cdr3_nt: TGTGCCAGTAGTATAGAGGGGGGAAACTATGGCTACACCTTC
cdr3_aa: CASSIEGGNYGYTF

v_call: TRBV10-3
clone_size: .
d_call: TRBD1
j_call: TRBJ1-1
cdr3_nt: TGTGCCATCAAGGATGGGACAGGGGCGGCTTTCTTT
cdr3_aa: CAIKDGTGAAFF

v_call: TRBV4-1
clone_size: .
d_call: TRBD1
j_call: TRBJ2-7
cdr3_nt: TGCGCCAGCAGCCATGACAGGGGCCCCTACGAGCAGTACTTC
cdr3_aa: CASSHDRGPYEQYF

v_call: TRBV4-2
clone_size: .
d_call: .
j_call: TRBJ1-5
cdr3_nt: TGTGCCAGCAGCCAAGGGGAGGAACAGCCCCAGCATTTT
cdr3_aa: CASSQGEEQPQHF

v_call: TRBV2
clone_size: .
d_call: .
j_call: TRBJ2-3
cdr3_nt: TGTGCCAGCAGTGTCCGAGATACGCAGTATTTT
cdr3_aa: CASSVRDTQYF

v_call: TRBV11-2
clone_size: few
d_call: TRBD2
j_call: TRBJ2-7
cdr3_nt: TGTGCCAGCAGCTTCGGACTAGACTCGCAGTACTTC
cdr3_aa: CASSFGLDSQYF

v_call: TRBV7-9
clone_size: .
d_call: TRBD1
j_call: TRBJ2-7
cdr3_nt: TGTGCCAGCAGCTTGCAGGGGGCGGAGCAGTACTTC
cdr3_aa: CASSLQGAEQYF

v_call: TRBV7-3
clone_size: .
d_call: .
j_call: TRBJ2-3
cdr3_nt: TGTGCCAGCAGCTTAACTGGGGGGAGTGCTGGCACAGATACGCAGTATTTT
cdr3_aa: CASSLTGGSAGTDTQYF

v_call: TRBV18
clone_size: .
d_call: TRBD1
j_call: TRBJ1-1
cdr3_nt: TGTGCCAGCTCACCCCGACAGGGAGGCACTGAAGCTTTCTTT
cdr3_aa: CASSPRQGGTEAFF

v_call: TRBV2
clone_size: .
d_call: .
j_call: TRBJ1-1
cdr3_nt: TGTGCCAGCCAGGGAGGGGTGGACACTGAAGCTTTCTTT
cdr3_aa: CASQGGVDTEAFF

v_call: TRBV5-1
clone_size: .
d_call: .
j_call: TRBJ2-2
cdr3_nt: TGCGCCAGCAGCTTGCAGAGGACTATGCCCGGGGAGCTGTTTTTT
cdr3_aa: CASSLQRTMPGELFF

v_call: TRBV27
clone_size: .
d_call: TRBD1
j_call: TRBJ1-2
cdr3_nt: TGTGCCAGCAGTCCGGACAGGGCGAACTATGGCTACACCTTC
cdr3_aa: CASSPDRANYGYTF

v_call: TRBV5-4
clone_size: .
d_call: TRBD2
j_call: TRBJ2-3
cdr3_nt: TGTGCCAGCAGCTTGGATCCGGGCGGGAGGGCGTCAGATACGCAGTATTTT
cdr3_aa: CASSLDPGGRASDTQYF

v_call: TRBV2
clone_size: .
d_call: TRBD2
j_call: TRBJ2-3
cdr3_nt: TGTGCCAGCAGTGAAGCCGGGACTAAAAGTGCGGATACGCAGTATTTT
cdr3_aa: CASSEAGTKSADTQYF

v_call: TRBV7-9
clone_size: once
d_call: TRBD2
j_call: TRBJ2-1
cdr3_nt: TGTGCCAGCAGCTTTGGGCTAGCGGGGAGGATCTCCTACAATGAGCAGTTCTTC
cdr3_aa: CASSFGLAGRISYNEQFF

v_call: TRBV5-1
clone_size: .
d_call: TRBD2
j_call: TRBJ2-7
cdr3_nt: TGCGCCAGCAGCTTATACCCGGGACTAGACATTTACGAGCAGTACTTC
cdr3_aa: CASSLYPGLDIYEQYF

v_call: TRBV28
clone_size: .
d_call: .
j_call: TRBJ2-7
cdr3_nt: TGTGCCAGCAGTTGGGCAGACATTTACTACGAGCAGTACTTC
cdr3_aa: CASSWADIYYEQYF

v_call: TRBV27
clone_size: once
d_call: .
j_call: TRBJ1-4
cdr3_nt: TGTGCCAGCAGTTTATCCCCTAAGAGTGAAAAACTGTTTTTT
cdr3_aa: CASSLSPKSEKLFF

v_call: TRBV5-1
clone_size: .
d_call: .
j_call: TRBJ2-6
cdr3_nt: TGCGCCAGCAGCACCCTCCGGTACAGAAGCTCTGGGGCCAACGTCCTGACTTTC
cdr3_aa: CASSTLRYRSSGANVLTF

v_call: TRBV7-9
clone_size: .
d_call: TRBD1
j_call: TRBJ2-7
cdr3_nt: TGTGCCAGCAGCTTGGGACAGTACTACGAGCAGTACTTC
cdr3_aa: CASSLGQYYEQYF

v_call: TRBV28
clone_size: once
d_call: TRBD1
j_call: TRBJ2-7
cdr3_nt: TGTGCCAGCAGTTTATCCTACAGGGGGTATTACGAGCAGTACTTC
cdr3_aa: CASSLSYRGYYEQYF

v_call: TRBV6-1
clone_size: .
d_call: TRBD2
j_call: TRBJ2-5
cdr3_nt: TGTGCCAGCATTTTATCTCCGGGACTAAAAGAGACCCAGTACTTC
cdr3_aa: CASILSPGLKETQYF

v_call: TRBV5-8
clone_size: .
d_call: .
j_call: TRBJ1-5
cdr3_nt: TGTGCCAGCAGCTTGGGGGCGGGTCGGGGCAATCAGCCCCAGCATTTT
cdr3_aa: CASSLGAGRGNQPQHF

v_call: TRBV19
clone_size: .
d_call: .
j_call: TRBJ2-1
cdr3_nt: TGTGCCAGTAGTATAGATGTACTCAGGTTTTACAATGAGCAGTTCTTC
cdr3_aa: CASSIDVLRFYNEQFF

v_call: TRBV6-5
clone_size: .
d_call: TRBD2
j_call: TRBJ2-1
cdr3_nt: TGTGCCAGCAGTCCAACCCGGGACTACTACAATGAGCAGTTCTTC
cdr3_aa: CASSPTRDYYNEQFF

v_call: TRBV6-5
clone_size: .
d_call: .
j_call: TRBJ2-1
cdr3_nt: TGTGCCAGCAGTGACGCAGGGTACAATGAGCAGTTCTTC
cdr3_aa: CASSDAGYNEQFF

v_call: TRBV6-6
clone_size: .
d_call: .
j_call: TRBJ2-5
cdr3_nt: TGTGCCAGCAGTTACTCGACAGCGGGAGAGACCCAGTACTTC
cdr3_aa: CASSYSTAGETQYF

v_call: TRBV2
clone_size: once
d_call: TRBD2
j_call: TRBJ2-3
cdr3_nt: TGTGCCAGCAGTCCCGGGACTAGCGGGGGAGATACGCAGTATTTT
cdr3_aa: CASSPGTSGGDTQYF

v_call: TRBV18
clone_size: few
d_call: TRBD1
j_call: TRBJ1-2
cdr3_nt: TGTGCCAGCTCCCCCGGGACAGACTATGGCTACACCTTC
cdr3_aa: CASSPGTDYGYTF

v_call: TRBV19
clone_size: .
d_call: .
j_call: TRBJ1-1
cdr3_nt: TGTGCCAGTAGTACCACTTCGAGAAACACTGAAGCTTTCTTT
cdr3_aa: CASSTTSRNTEAFF

v_call: TRBV6-1
clone_size: .
d_call: .
j_call: TRBJ1-5
cdr3_nt: TGTGCCAGCAGTGAAGAGATCGGGGGAGTTCAGCCCCAGCATTTT
cdr3_aa: CASSEEIGGVQPQHF

v_call: TRBV27
clone_size: .
d_call: .
j_call: TRBJ2-7
cdr3_nt: TGTGCCAGCAGTTTAAGCAAGACTAATTACGAGCAGTACTTC
cdr3_aa: CASSLSKTNYEQYF

v_call: TRBV9
clone_size: .
d_call: .
j_call: TRBJ1-1
cdr3_nt: TGTGCCAGCAGCGTAGATACCCGGTACACTGAAGCTTTCTTT
cdr3_aa: CASSVDTRYTEAFF

v_call: TRBV19
clone_size: .
d_call: .
j_call: TRBJ1-5
cdr3_nt: TGTGCCAGTAGTACCCCCCCGGGAGCCCAGCATTTT
cdr3_aa: CASSTPPGAQHF

v_call: TRBV5-5
clone_size: .
d_call: .
j_call: TRBJ2-1
cdr3_nt: TGTGCCAGCAGCTTGAACAGGAAGGGCAATGAGCAGTTCTTC
cdr3_aa: CASSLNRKGNEQFF

v_call: TRBV30
clone_size: .
d_call: .
j_call: TRBJ1-4
cdr3_nt: TGTGCCTGGAGCCCCGGAACTAATGAAAAACTGTTTTTT
cdr3_aa: CAWSPGTNEKLFF

v_call: TRBV7-3
clone_size: .
d_call: TRBD2
j_call: TRBJ2-2
cdr3_nt: TGTGCCAGCAGCTCCTCGGGGGGGGTAGTGACCGGGGAGCTGTTTTTT
cdr3_aa: CASSSSGGVVTGELFF